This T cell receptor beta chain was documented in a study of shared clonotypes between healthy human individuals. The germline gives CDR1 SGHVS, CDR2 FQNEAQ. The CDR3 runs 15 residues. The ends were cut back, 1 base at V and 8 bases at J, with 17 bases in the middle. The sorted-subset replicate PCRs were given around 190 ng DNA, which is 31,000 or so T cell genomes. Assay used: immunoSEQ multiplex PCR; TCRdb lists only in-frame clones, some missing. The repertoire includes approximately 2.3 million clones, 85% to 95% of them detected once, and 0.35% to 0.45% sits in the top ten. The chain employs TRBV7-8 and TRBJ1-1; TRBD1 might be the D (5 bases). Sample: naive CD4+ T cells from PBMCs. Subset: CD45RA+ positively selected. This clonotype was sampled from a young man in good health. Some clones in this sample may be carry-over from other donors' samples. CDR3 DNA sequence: TGTGCCAGCAGCTTAGTGATCGGGGCCCTCCACGAAGCTTTCTTT. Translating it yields CASSLVIGALHEAFF.